This entry describes one TCR beta chain. The data are from a study of CD8+ T cells in alopecia areata. The germline gives CDR1 SGHAT, CDR2 FQNNGV. Trimming took 7 bases from V and 5 from J, leaving 21 bases between them. The CDR3 has 15 residues. Researchers gathered lesional scalp punch biopsies and peripheral blood from patients with alopecia areata. Extracted RNA was reverse transcribed, and the resulting cDNA served as sequencing template. Only in-frame clones appear in the TCRdb table, and some are missing; sequencing was by immunoSEQ multiplex PCR. The profile shows about 130,000 clones, almost 50% of them singletons.

The sequenced sample was CD8+ T cells sorted from blood, obtained at week 0. The chain employs TRBV11-2 and TRBJ2-7; a weak D match, TRBD2 (5 bases). This clonotype was sampled from a human donor with alopecia areata. The chain's CDR3 is CASTRFRAAVDEQYF. The CDR3 nucleotides are TGTGCCAGCACCCGCTTTAGGGCAGCGGTAGACGAGCAGTACTTC.